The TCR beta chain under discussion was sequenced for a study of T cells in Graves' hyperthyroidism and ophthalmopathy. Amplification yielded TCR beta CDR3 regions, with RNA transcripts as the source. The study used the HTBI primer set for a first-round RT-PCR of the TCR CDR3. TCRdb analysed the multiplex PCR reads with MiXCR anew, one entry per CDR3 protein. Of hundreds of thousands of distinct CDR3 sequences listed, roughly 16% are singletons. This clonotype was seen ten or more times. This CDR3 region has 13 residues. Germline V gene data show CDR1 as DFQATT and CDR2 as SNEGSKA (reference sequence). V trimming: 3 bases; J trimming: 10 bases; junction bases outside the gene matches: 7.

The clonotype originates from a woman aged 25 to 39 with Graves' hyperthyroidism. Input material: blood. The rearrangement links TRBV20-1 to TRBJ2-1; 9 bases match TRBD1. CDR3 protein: CSARVPGTGEQFF. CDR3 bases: TGCAGTGCTAGGGTACCGGGGACAGGGGAGCAGTTCTTC.